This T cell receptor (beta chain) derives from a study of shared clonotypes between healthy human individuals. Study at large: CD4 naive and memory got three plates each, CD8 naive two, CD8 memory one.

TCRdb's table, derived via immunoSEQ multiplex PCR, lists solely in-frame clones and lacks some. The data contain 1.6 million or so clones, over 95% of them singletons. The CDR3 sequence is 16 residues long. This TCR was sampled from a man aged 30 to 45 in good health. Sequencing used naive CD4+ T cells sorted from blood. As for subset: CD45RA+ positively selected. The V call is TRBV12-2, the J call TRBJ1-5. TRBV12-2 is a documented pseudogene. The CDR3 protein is CASRLEMGGRNQPQHF. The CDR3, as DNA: TGTGCAAGTCGCTTAGAGATGGGGGGCCGCAATCAGCCCCAGCATTTT.